A single sample gave rise to the 31 T cell receptor beta chains below, sequenced in a study of shared clonotypes between healthy human individuals. Sequenced by immunoSEQ multiplex PCR; TCRdb stores in-frame clones only, minus some. This table holds about 690,000 clones, 90% found once. The sequenced material came from memory CD8+ T cells from PBMCs. Subset denoted: CD45RO+ cells pooled with CCR7-negative TemRA cells. These receptors all come from a man in his late teens or twenties in good health. Some clones in this sample may be carry-over from other donors' samples.

This clone was seen only once. The CDR3 coding sequence is TGTGCCACCAGCGGGGCAGGGCTGGAAAATGAGCAGTTCTTC. Translated, it gives CATSGAGLENEQFF. V gene TRBV15 combines with J gene TRBJ2-1; possible D gene TRBD1, 5 bases. CDR1 and CDR2 (germline): LNHNV, YYDKDF (reference sequence). The CDR3 extends over 14 amino acids. V dropped 5 bases and J dropped 7 bases, with 15 bases sitting between them.

This clone was picked up one time. The chain carries TRBV1 and TRBJ2-2. TRBV1 constitutes a pseudogene. The CDR3 runs to 13 residues. The CDR3 here is CTSSHGYTGELFF. CDR3 bases: TGCACCAGCAGCCATGGATACACCGGGGAGCTGTTTTTT.

The chain employs TRBV6-5 and TRBJ2-2; 7 bases fit TRBD2. The length of the CDR3 is 15 residues. CDR1 is MNHEY and CDR2 is SVGAGI in the germline V gene. J was trimmed by 6 bases and V by 2 bases; bases with no gene match: 6. CDR3 protein: CASSYLRERAGELFF. As DNA, the CDR3 is TGTGCCAGCAGTTACCTGCGGGAGCGGGCCGGGGAGCTGTTTTTT.

The chain employs TRBV27 and TRBJ2-7; 8 bases align to TRBD2. Per the germline V gene, CDR1 is MNHEY and CDR2 is SMNVEV (reference sequence). CDR3 size: 16 residues. V dropped 6 bases and J dropped 1; count of bases not matched to a gene: 11. The chain's CDR3 is CASSWSNGRGSYEQYF. CDR3 coding DNA: TGTGCCAGCAGCTGGAGTAACGGGAGGGGATCCTACGAGCAGTACTTC.

A word on this clone: This sample also contains other DNA sequences that code for the same CDR3. The chain recombines TRBV27 with TRBJ2-7, with D uncertain. CDR3 length equals 12 residues. Germline CDR1 MNHEY, CDR2 SMNVEV (reference sequence). Trimming left V 6 bases short and J 0 bases short, with 6 bases between. The CDR3 reads CASSSDSYEQYF. CDR3 bases: TGTGCCAGCAGCTCTGACTCCTACGAGCAGTACTTC.

The chain has TRBV28 and TRBJ2-5; 7 bases are shared with TRBD2. Trimming removed 5 bases from V and 3 bases from J; junction bases left unmatched: 6. CDR1 and CDR2 (germline): MDHEN, SYDVKM. The CDR3 loop spans 14 amino acids. The DNA for the CDR3 is TGTGCCAGCAGTCCGGGGGGTGAAGAAGAGACCCAGTACTTC. It encodes CASSPGGEEETQYF.

The chain has TRBV4-3 and TRBJ2-7; 10 nucleotides line up with TRBD2. V lost 1 base and J lost 5; bases outside the gene matches: 5. There are 15 residues in the CDR3. Germline CDR1 and CDR2: LGHNA and YSLEER. This chain's CDR3 is CASSQGAGGPHEQYF. DNA for the CDR3: TGCGCCAGCAGCCAAGGAGCGGGAGGGCCCCACGAGCAGTACTTC.

The genes are TRBV5-5 and TRBJ2-7; D is perhaps TRBD1 or TRBD2 (5 bases each). Trimming cost V 2 bases and J 2 bases, with 11 bases left between them. The germline gives CDR1 SGHKS, CDR2 YYEKEE (reference sequence). The CDR3 is 14 amino acids. This chain's CDR3 is CASSFYRGPYEQYF. DNA for the CDR3: TGTGCCAGCAGCTTTTACCGGGGCCCCTACGAGCAGTACTTC.

The V and J genes are TRBV27 and TRBJ2-6; D not resolved. Germline V gene lookup returns CDR1 MNHEY and CDR2 SMNVEV (reference sequence). V lost 2 bases and J 0 bases, leaving 5 bases between the germline ends. The CDR3 has 15 amino acids. The CDR3 is CASSLMYSGANVLTF. The CDR3 DNA follows: TGTGCCAGCAGTTTAATGTACTCTGGGGCCAACGTCCTGACTTTC.

The chain recombines TRBV7-9 with TRBJ2-4; unclear D gene. Germline CDR1 is SEHNR and CDR2 is FQNEAQ (reference sequence). Trimming removed 3 bases at V and 3 bases at J, with 24 bases between. CDR3 length: 19 amino acids. The CDR3 here is CASSFPLTGPTLYKNIQYF. In DNA form, the CDR3 reads TGTGCCAGCAGCTTTCCTTTGACCGGCCCAACTCTTTACAAAAACATTCAGTACTTC.

This clone showed up just once. J is TRBJ2-7 and V is TRBV28, with 7 positions matching TRBD1. This CDR3 comprises 13 residues. Trimming removed 2 bases from V and 5 bases from J; junction bases left unmatched: 3. Per germline, CDR1 MDHEN and CDR2 SYDVKM. CDR3 loop: CASSLGTANEQYF. CDR3 DNA sequence: TGTGCCAGCAGTTTAGGGACAGCTAACGAGCAGTACTTC.

The chain combines TRBV7-9 with TRBJ2-5; 8 bases agree with TRBD2. V gave up 2 bases and J gave up 4 bases; unmatched junction bases: 6. Germline V CDR1 and CDR2: SEHNR, FQNEAQ (reference sequence). CDR3 length equals 15 residues. DNA for the CDR3: TGTGCCAGCAGCTTATTTAGGCTAGCGGGAGAGACCCAGTACTTC. Translated, it gives CASSLFRLAGETQYF.

The chain carries TRBV4-2 and TRBJ2-3, with TRBD2 matching over 7 bases. In germline, CDR1 is LGHNA, CDR2 YNFKEQ. V gave up 7 bases and J gave up 4 bases; unmatched junction bases: 11. The CDR3 is 15 residues long. The CDR3 sequence is CASTSGTNTPDTQYF. Here the CDR3 DNA reads TGTGCCAGCACCTCCGGGACTAACACCCCAGATACGCAGTATTTT.

The chain links TRBV27 to TRBJ1-1, with D unclear. Trimming removed 6 bases from V and 6 bases from J, with 17 bases in between. This CDR3 spans 14 amino acids. Per the germline V gene, CDR1 is MNHEY and CDR2 is SMNVEV (reference sequence). In nucleotides, the CDR3 is TGTGCCAGCAGGGACCGACTTGCGAGAGCTGAAGCTTTCTTT. It encodes CASRDRLARAEAFF.

The chain recombines TRBV4-2 with TRBJ2-3; D is undetermined. Trimming took 4 bases from V and 6 from J, leaving 8 bases between them. The CDR3 has 12 residues. CDR1 is LGHNA, CDR2 YNFKEQ, per germline. This chain's CDR3 is CASSRTADTQYF. In nucleotides, the CDR3 is TGTGCCAGCAGCCGTACGGCGGATACGCAGTATTTT.

This rearrangement joins TRBV10-1 to TRBJ2-2; tentative D call: TRBD1 (5 bases). This CDR3 is built from 13 residues. Germline V CDR1 and CDR2: WNHNN, SYGVQD (reference sequence). Trimming cost V 6 bases and J 4 bases, with 9 bases left between them. This CDR3 reads CASRAGITGELFF. CDR3 bases: TGCGCCAGCAGGGCAGGGATCACCGGGGAGCTGTTTTTT.

The chain uses TRBV27 and TRBJ1-5, with D possibly TRBD1 on 6 matching bases. Germline loops: CDR1 MNHEY, CDR2 SMNVEV (reference sequence). The CDR3 is 15 amino acids. Deletions cut 3 bases from V and 4 bases from J, with 13 bases between. The CDR3, as DNA: TGTGCCAGCAGTTTGTATAACCAGGGGAATCAGCCCCAGCATTTT. It encodes CASSLYNQGNQPQHF.

The chain has TRBV4-2 and TRBJ1-1; 7 bases map to TRBD1. Germline V gene lookup returns CDR1 LGHNA and CDR2 YNFKEQ. Unmatched junction bases numbered 5, after V lost 1 base and J lost 9 bases. The CDR3 is 13 residues long. CDR3 amino acids: CASSQAGGRQAFF. DNA of the CDR3: TGTGCCAGCAGCCAAGCAGGGGGAAGACAAGCTTTCTTT.

CDR3 loop: CASSEPLIRTSTDTQYF. CDR3 nucleotide sequence: TGTGCCAGCAGCGAACCCCTCATCAGAACTAGCACAGATACGCAGTATTTT. The chain is built from TRBV9 and TRBJ2-3; D is unclear. The CDR3 runs 17 residues. The germline V gene has CDR1 SGDLS and CDR2 YYNGEE. Trimming pared 3 bases from V and 0 bases from J, leaving 17 bases between.

V and J are TRBV7-9 and TRBJ2-1; 10 bases map to TRBD2. This CDR3 contains 17 residues. The germline CDR1 and CDR2 sequences are SEHNR and FQNEAQ (reference sequence). J was trimmed by 4 bases and V by 2 bases; bases with no gene match: 8. The chain's CDR3 is CASSLLAGVPYYNEQFF. The CDR3 coding sequence is TGTGCCAGCAGCTTACTAGCGGGGGTGCCTTATTACAATGAGCAGTTCTTC.

V gene TRBV27 combines with J gene TRBJ2-1; D gene uncertain. The CDR3 runs 15 residues. CDR1 is MNHEY and CDR2 is SMNVEV in the germline V gene (reference sequence). The V and J ends lost 8 bases and 7 bases respectively, with 21 bases between them. Here the CDR3 reads CASALGLALLNEQFF. The DNA for the CDR3 is TGTGCCAGCGCTCTTGGGCTGGCCCTCCTTAATGAGCAGTTCTTC.

This chain links TRBV27 with TRBJ2-4; D could derive from TRBD1 or TRBD2 (5 bases each). This CDR3 contains 14 residues. V lost 5 bases and J 9 bases, leaving 17 bases between the germline ends. Germline assignment: CDR1 MNHEY and CDR2 SMNVEV (reference sequence). In nucleotides, the CDR3 is TGTGCCAGCAGTCCGCGGAGAGTGGGGACCATTCAGTACTTC. Amino acids: CASSPRRVGTIQYF.

This chain uses TRBV19 with TRBJ2-7; 7 nucleotides match TRBD1. Trimming at V came to 2 bases and at J to 2 bases, leaving 6 bases not matched to a gene. The CDR3 covers 15 residues. Germline V gene sequence: CDR1 LNHDA, CDR2 SQIVND (reference sequence). The CDR3 reads CASSISQGSPYEQYF. CDR3 nucleotide sequence: TGTGCCAGTAGTATATCACAGGGGAGTCCCTACGAGCAGTACTTC.

CDR3 nucleotide sequence: TGCGCCAGCAGCTTGGGGGACAGGGAAGAGACCCAGTACTTC. Translation: CASSLGDREETQYF. V usage is TRBV5-1 and J usage is TRBJ2-5, with 9 bases matching TRBD1. CDR3 length: 14 residues. Germline loops: CDR1 SGHRS, CDR2 YFSETQ. V gave up 0 bases and J gave up 3 bases; unmatched junction bases: 0.

The chain links TRBV30 to TRBJ2-7; a possible D gene is TRBD2 (5 bases). V was clipped by 2 bases and J by 0 bases, with 14 bases between them. The germline V gene has CDR1 GTSNPN and CDR2 SVGIG (reference sequence). This CDR3 region has 15 residues. The CDR3 here is CAWSIVLRASYEQYF. CDR3 in DNA: TGTGCCTGGAGTATTGTATTGAGGGCCTCCTACGAGCAGTACTTC.

The CDR3 DNA is TGTGCCAGCAGCCGCGGAGATTTGGGGGACTATTACAATGAGCAGTTCTTC. Its protein is CASSRGDLGDYYNEQFF. V is TRBV5-6 and J is TRBJ2-1; TRBD2 agrees at 7 bases. The CDR3 is 17 residues long. Trimming removed 4 bases from V and 4 bases from J; junction bases left unmatched: 14. CDR1 and CDR2 (germline): SGHDT, YYEEEE.

This chain joins TRBV11-2 and TRBJ2-7, with D hard to call. Between the trimmed V and J ends, which lost 3 bases and 1 base, there was a span of 10 bases. The CDR3 is made up of 14 amino acids. CDR1 is SGHAT, CDR2 FQNNGV, per germline. In nucleotides, the CDR3 is TGTGCCAGCAGCTTGGGTTTGGGGTCCTACGAGCAGTACTTC. Translation gives CASSLGLGSYEQYF.

The rearrangement links TRBV27 to TRBJ2-5; TRBD2 matches at 9 bases. The CDR3 has 15 residues. V was clipped by 3 bases and J by 0 bases; unmatched bases: 2. Germline CDR1 and CDR2: MNHEY and SMNVEV (reference sequence). CDR3 loop: CASSFSSGNQETQYF. The CDR3 nucleotides are TGTGCCAGCAGTTTTTCTAGCGGGAACCAAGAGACCCAGTACTTC.

V gene TRBV11-2 combines with J gene TRBJ1-2, with a possible D match to TRBD1 (5 bases). CDR1 is SGHAT, CDR2 FQNNGV, per germline. Trimming cost V 0 bases and J 6 bases, with 20 bases left between them. The CDR3 has 17 amino acids. Here the CDR3 reads CASSLDGVQGPLDGYTF. The CDR3 DNA follows: TGTGCCAGCAGCTTAGATGGGGTCCAGGGTCCCCTGGATGGCTACACCTTC.

The chain uses TRBV27 and TRBJ2-1; tentative D call: TRBD2 (5 bases). CDR1 is MNHEY and CDR2 is SMNVEV in the germline V gene (reference sequence). The CDR3 consists of 12 residues. The V and J ends lost 3 bases and 9 bases respectively, with 9 bases between them. CDR3 protein: CASSFPRGEQFF. The CDR3 nucleotides are TGTGCCAGCAGTTTCCCTCGGGGTGAGCAGTTCTTC.

The chain employs TRBV27 and TRBJ2-2; the D gene is possibly TRBD1 (6 bases). The CDR3 has 16 amino acids. V dropped 9 bases and J dropped 8 bases, with 25 bases sitting between them. From germline, CDR1 is MNHEY and CDR2 SMNVEV (reference sequence). CDR3 loop: CASRGRPGHLVGELFF. The CDR3, as DNA: TGTGCCAGTAGGGGAAGACCGGGACATCTTGTTGGGGAGCTGTTTTTT.